These 22 T cell receptor beta chains were all obtained from the same sample, sequenced in a study of T cells after somatic rescue of genetic block. The repertoire was sequenced with immunoSEQ multiplex PCR; TCRdb's copy has only in-frame clones and lacks some. The data show around 67,000 clones, roughly 93% seen once. The sequenced sample was peripheral blood mononuclear cells (PBMCs). Receptor source: a man younger than 40.

V usage is TRBV2 and J usage is TRBJ2-7, with D tentatively TRBD2 (5 bases). The CDR3 length is 15 residues. Trimming pared 8 bases from V and 2 bases from J, leaving 19 bases between. The germline CDR1 and CDR2 sequences are SNHLY and FYNNEI. The DNA of the CDR3 is TGTGCCAGCGGACGAGGGCTCGAAAATGCCTACGAGCAGTACTTC. Translating gives CASGRGLENAYEQYF.

The rearrangement links TRBV30 to TRBJ2-7; tentative D call: TRBD2 (5 bases). Germline CDR1 reads GTSNPN; CDR2 reads SVGIG (reference sequence). The CDR3 sequence is 11 residues long. Trimming shortened V by 3 bases and J by 5 bases, and 8 bases separated the two germline ends. The CDR3 loop reads CAWSIGDEQYF. The CDR3 DNA reads TGTGCCTGGAGCATCGGGGACGAGCAGTACTTC.

V and J are TRBV6-5 and TRBJ2-4; D remains ambiguous. Looked up from germline, CDR1 is MNHEY and CDR2 is SVGAGI. The length of the CDR3 is 16 residues. V was clipped by 0 bases and J by 1 base, with 10 bases between them. CDR3 sequence: CASSYSGNFAKNIQYF. The DNA for the CDR3 is TGTGCCAGCAGTTACTCCGGCAATTTTGCCAAAAACATTCAGTACTTC.

There are a few counts of this clone. J is TRBJ2-7 and V is TRBV6-6; D is undetermined. CDR3 length: 13 residues. Germline CDR1 MNHNY, CDR2 SVGAGI (reference sequence). The V end lost 7 bases, the J end lost 3 bases, and 13 bases lay between the germline ends. CDR3 residues: CASTLDLHYEQYF. The CDR3 nucleotides are TGTGCCAGCACCTTGGACCTCCACTACGAGCAGTACTTC.

The rearrangement uses TRBV9 and TRBJ2-3; 10 nucleotides align to TRBD2. The V segment lost 4 bases and the J segment 2 bases; nucleotides outside the gene matches: 7. In germline, CDR1 is SGDLS, CDR2 YYNGEE. The CDR3 runs to 16 residues. CDR3 sequence: CASSPLAGAPTDTQYF. The CDR3 DNA follows: TGTGCCAGCAGCCCTCTAGCGGGAGCCCCCACAGATACGCAGTATTTT.

This chain connects TRBV5-6 to TRBJ2-2; no firm D call. Germline-derived CDR1 and CDR2 are SGHDT and YYEEEE. The CDR3 is 13 residues long. Trimming removed 4 bases from V and 6 bases from J, with 10 bases in between. CDR3 sequence (DNA): TGTGCCAGCAGCCGCGGCCGGCCCGGGGAGCTGTTTTTT. As protein: CASSRGRPGELFF.

The chain couples TRBV4-1 to TRBJ1-4; a possible D gene is TRBD1 (5 bases). Between the trimmed V and J ends, which lost 0 bases and 11 bases, there was a span of 7 bases. CDR1 MGHRA and CDR2 YSYEKL come from the germline V gene. There are 12 residues in the CDR3. The CDR3 here is CASSQDPGKLFF. The CDR3 DNA reads TGCGCCAGCAGCCAAGATCCAGGGAAACTGTTTTTT.

In DNA, the CDR3 is TGTGCCAGCAGCTTAGTAGCGCATGAGCAGTTCTTC. Amino acids: CASSLVAHEQFF. This chain uses TRBV7-8 with TRBJ2-1; perhaps TRBD2 as D (5 bases). Trimming removed 1 base from V and 8 bases from J, with 6 bases in between. The CDR3 extends over 12 amino acids. CDR1 is SGHVS, CDR2 FQNEAQ, per germline. The full variable domain, its missing parts supplied by reference TRBV7-8 and TRBJ2-1, is GAGVSQSPRYKVAKRGQDVALRCDPISGHVSLFWYQQALGQGPEFLTYFQNEAQLDKSGLPSDRFFAERPEGSVSTLKIQRTQQEDSAVYLCASSLVAHEQFFGPGTRLTVL.

The chain joins TRBV5-1 to TRBJ2-3; D is unclear. Trimming cost V 4 bases and J 5 bases, with 8 bases left between them. The CDR3 has 12 amino acids. Germline lookup yields CDR1 SGHRS and CDR2 YFSETQ. Here the CDR3 reads CASSLAQDTQYF. DNA for the CDR3: TGCGCCAGCAGCCTGGCCCAAGATACGCAGTATTTT.

This clone has only a few counts. This chain connects TRBV18 to TRBJ1-1, with 9 nucleotides matching TRBD1. Germline V gene sequence: CDR1 KGHSH, CDR2 LQKENI. The CDR3 spans 15 residues. With 2 bases clipped from V and 5 bases from J, the junction kept 6 bases outside the gene matches. CDR3 region: CASSPLQGAGTEAFF. CDR3 in DNA: TGTGCCAGCTCACCATTACAGGGGGCTGGGACTGAAGCTTTCTTT.

The chain joins TRBV9 to TRBJ1-1; a weak D match, TRBD1 (5 bases). The CDR3 contains 15 residues. Germline loops: CDR1 SGDLS, CDR2 YYNGEE. V dropped 0 bases and J dropped 0 bases, with 9 bases sitting between them. CDR3 amino acids: CASSVGDGVNTEAFF. CDR3 in DNA: TGTGCCAGCAGCGTAGGGGACGGTGTGAACACTGAAGCTTTCTTT.

The chain recombines TRBV6-5 with TRBJ2-7, with D unclear. Looked up from germline, CDR1 is MNHEY and CDR2 is SVGAGI. Between the trimmed V and J ends, which lost 4 bases and 1 base, there was a span of 8 bases. CDR3 length equals 13 residues. CDR3 sequence (DNA): TGTGCCAGCAGTTCGGTCACTTCCTACGAGCAGTACTTC. It translates to CASSSVTSYEQYF.

V usage is TRBV27 and J usage is TRBJ2-1; D is unclear. Germline loops: CDR1 MNHEY, CDR2 SMNVEV (reference sequence). There are 17 residues in the CDR3. Trimming shortened V by 3 bases and J by 0 bases, and 15 bases separated the two germline ends. The CDR3 loop reads CASSLSLADISYNEQFF. CDR3 bases: TGTGCCAGCAGTTTGTCCCTGGCGGATATCTCCTACAATGAGCAGTTCTTC.

This chain links TRBV18 with TRBJ2-7, with D perhaps matching TRBD1 or TRBD2 (5 bases each). V dropped 4 bases and J dropped 5 bases, with 18 bases sitting between them. Germline V lookup: CDR1 KGHSH, CDR2 LQKENI. The CDR3 sequence is 15 residues long. The CDR3 here is CASSQAGTPLDEQYF. CDR3 coding DNA: TGTGCCAGCTCACAAGCCGGGACCCCATTGGACGAGCAGTACTTC.

The gene calls are TRBV5-4 and TRBJ2-5; D remains unclear. The V end was cut by 4 bases, the J end by 5 bases, with 12 bases between. CDR3 length: 13 residues. The germline gives CDR1 SGHNT, CDR2 YYREEE (reference sequence). In DNA form, the CDR3 reads TGTGCCAGCAGCCTTGGGGTAGTTGAGACCCAGTACTTC. This encodes CASSLGVVETQYF.

The sample holds one count of this clone. The rearrangement joins TRBV19 to TRBJ2-2; TRBD1 matches 12 bases. This CDR3 has 15 residues. V lost 4 bases to trimming and J lost 7 bases; unmatched junction nucleotides: 4. Looked up from germline, CDR1 is LNHDA and CDR2 is SQIVND (reference sequence). CDR3 residues: CASSTGQGAIGELFF. The CDR3 region has the DNA TGTGCCAGTAGTACGGGACAGGGGGCGATCGGGGAGCTGTTTTTT. The variable domain in full, with the rest retrieved from reference TRBV19 and TRBJ2-2, is DGGITQSPKYLFRKEGQNVTLSCEQNLNHDAMYWYRQDPGQGLRLIYYSQIVNDFQKGDIAEGYSVSREKKESFPLTVTSAQKNPTAFYLCASSTGQGAIGELFFGEGSRLTVL.

The chain combines TRBV7-3 with TRBJ1-2; 8 nucleotides agree with TRBD1. The J segment lost 1 base and the V segment lost 5 bases, leaving 9 bases of the junction unmatched. Germline assignment: CDR1 SGHTA and CDR2 FQGTGA. This CDR3 region has 16 residues. CDR3 loop: CASSKPGQAFNYGYTF. CDR3 coding DNA: TGTGCCAGCAGCAAACCGGGACAGGCCTTTAACTATGGCTACACCTTC.

The chain has TRBV6-5 and TRBJ1-1; D uncertain. The CDR3 sequence is 13 residues long. CDR1 and CDR2 (germline): MNHEY, SVGAGI. Trimming removed 8 bases at V and 3 bases at J, with 13 bases between. The CDR3 DNA reads as TGTGCCAGCCGTGGGGAGGCGGACACTGAAGCTTTCTTT. Amino acids: CASRGEADTEAFF.

The chain employs TRBV28 and TRBJ2-7; TRBD2 agrees at 9 bases. CDR3 length: 14 residues. The J segment lost 3 bases and the V segment lost 6 bases, leaving 6 bases of the junction unmatched. CDR1 MDHEN and CDR2 SYDVKM come from the germline V gene. The CDR3 loop reads CASRTSGTNYEQYF. The CDR3, as DNA: TGTGCCAGCAGGACTAGCGGTACCAACTACGAGCAGTACTTC.

The chain is built from TRBV27 and TRBJ2-7; 12 bases line up with TRBD1. The V gene end was trimmed by 4 bases and the J gene end by 5 bases; junction bases not matched to a gene: 6. The CDR3 sequence is 15 residues long. CDR1 is MNHEY and CDR2 is SMNVEV in the germline V gene (reference sequence). Written as DNA, the CDR3 is TGTGCCAGCAGTTCACCAGGGACAGGGGGCAACGAGCAGTACTTC. Translating it yields CASSSPGTGGNEQYF.

The chain is built from TRBV4-1 and TRBJ2-7; D is perhaps TRBD2 (5 bases). The V gene's germline CDR1 is MGHRA and CDR2 YSYEKL. V shed 0 bases and J shed 0 bases, with 21 bases lying between them. The CDR3 length is 19 residues. This chain's CDR3 is CASSQDSNRGWQASYEQYF. The DNA of the CDR3 is TGCGCCAGCAGCCAAGATTCTAATCGAGGGTGGCAGGCCTCCTACGAGCAGTACTTC.

The chain joins TRBV7-8 to TRBJ2-7; 8 bases agree with TRBD1. This CDR3 spans 15 amino acids. Germline CDR1 is SGHVS and CDR2 is FQNEAQ. Trimming at V came to 5 bases and at J to 0 bases, leaving 6 bases not matched to a gene. The CDR3 nucleotides read TGTGCCAGCAGCATCCGGGACAGGAGCTCCTACGAGCAGTACTTC. It is translated as CASSIRDRSSYEQYF.